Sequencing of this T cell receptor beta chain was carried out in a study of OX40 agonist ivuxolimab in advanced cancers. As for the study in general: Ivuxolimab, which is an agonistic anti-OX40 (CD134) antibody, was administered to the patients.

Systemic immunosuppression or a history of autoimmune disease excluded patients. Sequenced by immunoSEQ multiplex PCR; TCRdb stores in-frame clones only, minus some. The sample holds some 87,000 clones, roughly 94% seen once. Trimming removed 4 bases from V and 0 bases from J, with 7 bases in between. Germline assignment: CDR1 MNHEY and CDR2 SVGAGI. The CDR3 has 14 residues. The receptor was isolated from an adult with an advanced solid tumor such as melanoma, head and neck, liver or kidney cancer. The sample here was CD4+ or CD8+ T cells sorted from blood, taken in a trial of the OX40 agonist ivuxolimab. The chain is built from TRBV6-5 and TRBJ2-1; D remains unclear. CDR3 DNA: TGTGCCAGCAGTTTTCAGAGCTCCTACAATGAGCAGTTCTTC. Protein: CASSFQSSYNEQFF.